These T cell receptor beta chains were read from a single sample in a study of control samples from healthy donors and cancer patients. TCRdb's table, derived via immunoSEQ multiplex PCR, lists solely in-frame clones and lacks some. This sample has about 59,000 clones, with more than 85% found just once. The specimen sequenced was PBMCs. All receptors come from a man between 40 and 49 years old with colorectal cancer. The CDR3 runs from the conserved cysteine through the conserved F or W. Fields, in order: J gene, clone size, D gene, V gene, CDR3 DNA, CDR3 protein. D genes are given only for firm matches. Where a row states a size, it is once, few, many or the class of an expanded clone; other rows omit it.

TRBJ2-3,.,.,TRBV7-9,TGTGCCAGCAGCTCCAGCACAGATACGCAGTATTTT,CASSSSTDTQYF
TRBJ1-1,.,TRBD1,TRBV7-8,TGTGCCAGCAGCTGGACAGGCTTGGGGTATACTGAAGCTTTCTTT,CASSWTGLGYTEAFF
TRBJ2-7,few,.,TRBV30,TGTGCCTGGAGTATCCCGGGGCGGTACGAGCAGTACTTC,CAWSIPGRYEQYF
TRBJ2-3,.,.,TRBV19,TGTGCCAGTAGTACTGGACGGGCAGATACGCAGTATTTT,CASSTGRADTQYF
TRBJ2-2,.,TRBD1,TRBV5-6,TGTGCCAGCAGCTTGACAGGGGACACCGGGGAGCTGTTTTTT,CASSLTGDTGELFF
TRBJ1-4,.,.,TRBV5-4,TGTGCCAGCAGCGAGCAGGGGTTAGAGGAAAAACTGTTTTTT,CASSEQGLEEKLFF
TRBJ1-1,few,.,TRBV9,TGTGCCAGCAGCGCAATGAACACTGAAGCTTTCTTT,CASSAMNTEAFF
TRBJ2-1,once,TRBD2,TRBV7-9,TGTGCCAGCAGCCCTAGCGGGGGGCTAATAAATGAGCAGTTCTTC,CASSPSGGLINEQFF
TRBJ2-1,.,TRBD1,TRBV7-2,TGTGCCAGCAGCCAAGGACAGGCCGGTGAGCAGTTCTTC,CASSQGQAGEQFF
TRBJ2-3,.,.,TRBV3-1/TRBV3-2,TGTGCCAGCAGCCAGCAACTTGCTTCAGATACGCAGTATTTT,CASSQQLASDTQYF
TRBJ2-7,.,TRBD1,TRBV4-1,TGCGCCAGCAGCCGGGCAGGGGGCCTCTCCTACGAGCAGTACTTC,CASSRAGGLSYEQYF
TRBJ1-1,.,.,TRBV18,TGTGCCAGCTCACCTCGGACGGTACTGAACACTGAAGCTTTCTTT,CASSPRTVLNTEAFF
TRBJ1-5,.,TRBD1,TRBV12-3/TRBV12-4,TGTGCCAGCAGTGCGCAGGGGGTTCAGCCCCAGCATTTT,CASSAQGVQPQHF
TRBJ1-4,.,TRBD1,TRBV19,TGTGCCAGTAGTGGGGACAGGACTAATGAAAAACTGTTTTTT,CASSGDRTNEKLFF
TRBJ2-3,.,.,TRBV5-4,TGTGCCAGCAGCCAAAGTCTGCCCGAGGTCCCAGATACGCAGTATTTT,CASSQSLPEVPDTQYF
TRBJ1-1,.,.,TRBV11-3,TGTGCCAGCAGCCACGAGCTAGGGACTGAAGCTTTCTTT,CASSHELGTEAFF
TRBJ2-3,.,TRBD1,TRBV4-2,TGTGCCAGCAGCCAAGTGACGACAGGGGGCGTCGATACGCAGTATTTT,CASSQVTTGGVDTQYF
TRBJ1-2,.,.,TRBV2,TGTGCCAGCAGTGAAGTAGGGAACTATGGCTACACCTTC,CASSEVGNYGYTF
TRBJ1-4,.,.,TRBV19,TGTGCCAGTACGGGCGGGACTCTCTCCACTAATGAAAAACTGTTTTTT,CASTGGTLSTNEKLFF
TRBJ2-5,.,.,TRBV19,TGTGCCAGTAGTTCCGGAGTGAGGAGGACCCAGTACTTC,CASSSGVRRTQYF
TRBJ1-2,.,.,TRBV29-1,TGCAGCGTGTTAGGACAGTACTATGGCCACACCTTC,CSVLGQYYGHTF
TRBJ1-3,.,.,TRBV30,TGTGCCTGGTCGGAGAACTCTGGAAACACCATATATTTT,CAWSENSGNTIYF
TRBJ2-2,.,TRBD1,TRBV5-1,TGCGCCAGCAGCCCCTTTGGGACAGGGGGTAACACCGGGGAGCTGTTTTTT,CASSPFGTGGNTGELFF
TRBJ2-5,.,TRBD2,TRBV15,TGTGCCACCAGCAGGGACCGGGGGGTAGAGACCCAGTACTTC,CATSRDRGVETQYF
TRBJ2-7,.,.,TRBV27,TGTGCCAGCAGCCTCCGGGACACCCTCTACGAGCAGTACTTC,CASSLRDTLYEQYF
TRBJ1-5,.,.,TRBV19,TGTGCCAGTAGTATCTTCGACAGGCCTCACTCCCAGCATTTT,CASSIFDRPHSQHF
TRBJ1-1,.,.,TRBV19,TGTGCCAGTACCAAAAAGGTCCTGAACACTGAAGCTTTCTTT,CASTKKVLNTEAFF
TRBJ1-2,.,.,TRBV18,TGTGCCAGCTCACTTAATCAGGGTGGCTACACCTTC,CASSLNQGGYTF
TRBJ2-3,.,.,TRBV2,TGTGCCAGCAGTGGGGCTAGCAGCCGCACAGATACGCAGTATTTT,CASSGASSRTDTQYF
TRBJ2-3,once,TRBD2,TRBV7-8,TGTGCCAGCAGCCCTGTAGCGGGGGAAGTCACAGATACGCAGTATTTT,CASSPVAGEVTDTQYF
TRBJ2-7,.,.,TRBV6-2/TRBV6-3,TGTGCCAGCAGCCTCGCACCCACCTACGAGCAGTACTTC,CASSLAPTYEQYF
TRBJ2-3,.,TRBD2,TRBV6-5,TGTGCCAGCAGTTACGGGGACTACGCTAGCACAGATACGCAGTATTTT,CASSYGDYASTDTQYF
TRBJ1-1,.,.,TRBV6-5,TGTGCCAGCAGTTACGGAAGGGCAGATATTAACACTGAAGCTTTCTTT,CASSYGRADINTEAFF
TRBJ1-2,.,.,TRBV11-3,TGTGCCAGCAGCTTAGACCGGGGGGGCTACACCTTC,CASSLDRGGYTF
TRBJ1-1,.,.,TRBV5-5,TGTGCCAGCAGCTTTGCGGGGGGCTGGGGCACTGAAGCTTTCTTT,CASSFAGGWGTEAFF
TRBJ2-7,once,TRBD1,TRBV2,TGTGCCAGCAATAGGGGGCGCGAGCAGTACTTC,CASNRGREQYF
TRBJ2-4,.,TRBD1,TRBV6-2/TRBV6-3,TGTGCCAGCAGCCGGGGACAGGGCGGGAACATTCAGTACTTC,CASSRGQGGNIQYF
TRBJ2-1,.,TRBD2,TRBV2,TGTGCCAGCAGCCCGCCGCGGGGGGCCTACAATGAGCAGTTCTTC,CASSPPRGAYNEQFF
TRBJ2-7,.,TRBD1,TRBV2,TGTGCCAGCAGCTACCCGGGACAGGCGGCCGAGCAGTACTTC,CASSYPGQAAEQYF
TRBJ1-6,.,.,TRBV27,TGTGCCAGCAGTTTAGGGGGGCTCGGAGGTAATTCACCCCTCCACTTT,CASSLGGLGGNSPLHF
TRBJ1-3,.,.,TRBV5-5,TGTGCCAGCAGCCTAACAGGGAACACCATATATTTT,CASSLTGNTIYF
TRBJ1-6,.,.,TRBV3-1/TRBV3-2,TGTGCCAGCAGCCCGGAGACAGCTAGTAATTCACCCCTCCACTTT,CASSPETASNSPLHF